A selection of T cell receptor beta chains follows, all from one sample in a study of blood T cells in healthy people across ages. TCRdb analysed the 5' RACE reads with MiXCR anew, one entry per CDR3 protein. The data show hundreds of thousands of distinct CDR3 sequences, about 28% seen once. Sequencing was carried out using blood. The receptors were sampled from a woman aged 80 or over in good health. CDR3s include the opening cysteine and the closing phenylalanine or tryptophan. Each record gives: clone size, D gene, V gene, J gene, CDR3 DNA, CDR3 protein. The D gene is left open where the match is weak. The size entry is marked missing in some rows and otherwise reads once, few, many or a size class.

many,TRBD1,TRBV10-3,TRBJ1-2,TGTGCCATCAGGGGGACAGCCTCTAACTATGGCTACACCTTC,CAIRGTASNYGYTF
-,-,TRBV28,TRBJ1-1,TGTGCCAGCAGTTTCCAGGGAGTCACTGAAGCTTTCTTT,CASSFQGVTEAFF
-,-,TRBV27,TRBJ1-2,TGTGCCAGCAGTTCCACAGGGTTAGAGGCATCAGCTAGTTTCTATGGCTACACCTTC,CASSSTGLEASASFYGYTF
-,-,TRBV29-1,TRBJ1-1,TGCAGCGTTGACAGGACGAACACTGAAGCTTTCTTT,CSVDRTNTEAFF
many,-,TRBV25-1,TRBJ2-1,TGTGCCAGCAGTGAACCGCTGGGAGGGGGTCCCTACAATGAGCAGTTCTTC,CASSEPLGGGPYNEQFF
many,TRBD1,TRBV5-6,TRBJ1-2,TGTGCCAGCAGCCGTTTAGACAGGGGGCGAAGGTCTTATGGCTACACCTTC,CASSRLDRGRRSYGYTF
-,TRBD1,TRBV9,TRBJ1-2,TGTGCCAGCAGCGAGCGGGACAGGGGAGGTGGATGGTATGGCTACACCTTC,CASSERDRGGGWYGYTF
many,TRBD1,TRBV6-2/TRBV6-3,TRBJ2-3,TGTGCCACCCGACAGGGACGGAGCACAGATACGCAGTATTTT,CATRQGRSTDTQYF
many,-,TRBV19,TRBJ2-1,TGTGCCAGTAGGCCTAGACAGATAATAGAGCAGTTCTTC,CASRPRQIIEQFF
-,TRBD1,TRBV20-1,TRBJ1-4,TGCAGTGCTAGAGCCGGACAGGATGTGGGGGGAAAACTGTTTTTT,CSARAGQDVGGKLFF
-,-,TRBV11-3,TRBJ2-1,TGTGCCAGCAGCGGCGGAGGCTCCCACAATGAGCAGTTCTTC,CASSGGGSHNEQFF
many,-,TRBV3-1,TRBJ2-1,TGTGCCAGCAGCTCGAGACGGGGGGCCTTCTACAATGAGCAGTTCTTC,CASSSRRGAFYNEQFF
many,-,TRBV5-1,TRBJ1-4,TGCGCCAGCAGCGTACCGACCGGGACAACTAATGAAAAACTGTTTTTT,CASSVPTGTTNEKLFF
many,-,TRBV3-1,TRBJ1-2,TGTGCCAGCTCCTTCGGCGGCCCAGCTAACTATGGCTACACCTTC,CASSFGGPANYGYTF
-,TRBD1,TRBV20-1,TRBJ1-6,TGCAGTGCTAGACCCGAAACCGGGACAGGGCGTAATTCACCCCTCCACTTT,CSARPETGTGRNSPLHF
many,TRBD1,TRBV7-6,TRBJ2-5,TGTGCCAGCAGCGCATCCCCGGACAGGAGACGATTACAAGAGACCCAGTACTTC,CASSASPDRRRLQETQYF
many,-,TRBV2,TRBJ1-2,TGTGCCAGCAGTGTGACGGGACGTGGCTACACCTTC,CASSVTGRGYTF
many,TRBD1,TRBV7-2,TRBJ2-3,TGTGCCAGCAGCCGGGGACAGGGTCCAGATACGCAGTATTTT,CASSRGQGPDTQYF
-,-,TRBV10-3,TRBJ2-7,TGTGCCATCAAAGGCGACCAGAGCTCCTACGAGCAGTACTTC,CAIKGDQSSYEQYF
-,-,TRBV29-1,TRBJ2-7,TGCAGCGTTGAGGGGCAGTACGAGCAGTACTTC,CSVEGQYEQYF
-,-,TRBV20-1,TRBJ1-6,TGCAGTGCTAGAGGGCAAACGGGACGGGATTCACCCCTCCACTTT,CSARGQTGRDSPLHF
-,-,TRBV2,TRBJ2-4,TGTGCCAGCAGCGATGGGGGCGTCGTAACCAAAAACATTCAGTACTTC,CASSDGGVVTKNIQYF
many,TRBD1,TRBV4-3,TRBJ1-1,TGCGCCAGCAGCCAAACTTTCAGGGGGACGTGGACTGAAGCTTTCTTT,CASSQTFRGTWTEAFF
-,-,TRBV16,TRBJ1-2,TGTGCCAGCAGCCAATCAGGGTTGGCTAACTATGGCTACACCTTC,CASSQSGLANYGYTF
-,TRBD1,TRBV27,TRBJ1-5,TGTGCCAGCAATGCCGGGACAGGGGTCAATCAGCCCCAGCATTTT,CASNAGTGVNQPQHF
many,-,TRBV7-9,TRBJ1-4,TGTGCCAGCAGCATGGGGGCTAATGAAAAACTGTTTTTT,CASSMGANEKLFF
-,TRBD1,TRBV6-5,TRBJ1-6,TGTGCCAGCAGTTACTCTCACAGGGGGAGCTCCTATAATTCACCCCTCCACTTT,CASSYSHRGSSYNSPLHF
-,-,TRBV2,TRBJ1-6,TGTGCCAGCAGATATAATTCACCCCACCACTTT,CASRYNSPHHF
-,-,TRBV11-2,TRBJ2-2,TGTGCCAGCAGCTTAGACAGGGCCGGTACCGGGGAGCTGTTTTTT,CASSLDRAGTGELFF
many,-,TRBV7-9,TRBJ2-1,TGTGCCAGCAGCTTAGGAGGTTTCGGTGAGCAGTTCTTC,CASSLGGFGEQFF
few,-,TRBV18,TRBJ1-2,TGTGCCAGCTCACCACCCTGGGAGGCCAAAGGCTACACCTTC,CASSPPWEAKGYTF
-,-,TRBV7-2,TRBJ1-1,TGTGCCAGCAGCCCACCCAACAGTAATATGAACACTGAAGCTTTCTTT,CASSPPNSNMNTEAFF